This TCR beta chain was observed in a study of shared clonotypes between healthy human individuals. Clones were sequenced by immunoSEQ multiplex PCR, and TCRdb holds only the in-frame ones, with some missing. The sample lists 950,000 to 1,300,000 clones, more than 60% occurring once. Germline CDR1 reads MNHNS; CDR2 reads SASEGT. The germline V and J ends were trimmed by 3 bases and 4 bases, with 12 bases remaining between them. This CDR3 contains 14 residues. The sequencing input was memory CD4+ T cells sorted from blood. Subset: CD45RA-negative fraction. The receptor comes from a man between 18 and 35 years old in good health. This chain joins TRBV6-1 and TRBJ1-2, with a possible D match to TRBD1 (5 bases). The DNA for the CDR3 is TGTGCCAGCAGTGACCCGGGACGGATCTATGGCTACACCTTC. This gives the protein CASSDPGRIYGYTF.